These 15 T cell receptor beta chains came from one sample sequenced in a study of cytomegalovirus exposure and HLA in healthy donors (dated by TCRdb to about 2017). The library came from the immunoSEQ multiplex PCR assay. A mixture of 60 forward primers for TCR Vbeta segments and 13 reverse primers for TCR Jbeta segments was used in the multiplex PCR. TCRdb obtained this table from immuneACCESS and retained in-frame rearrangements with V and J assigned. These tables miss some clones; where compared with another copy, unresolved V genes account for less than half of the shortfall, and the remainder is unexplained. This sample comprises 150,000 to 200,000 clones, roughly four fifths of them detected only once. In total, the top ten clones hold under 2.5% of the sample. The specimen sequenced was PBMCs. Every receptor here comes from a woman in her 30s in good health and CMV-seronegative.

The chain carries TRBV27 and TRBJ2-2; 15 bases map to TRBD2. Germline V gene data show CDR1 as MNHEY and CDR2 as SMNVEV (reference sequence). The length of the CDR3 is 20 residues. J gave up 0 bases and V 2 bases, and 7 bases lay outside the gene matches. The DNA of the CDR3 is TGTGCCAGCAGTTTACGTGGACTAGCGGGAGGGCCTTCGAACACCGGGGAGCTGTTTTTT. Its protein product is CASSLRGLAGGPSNTGELFF.

The chain employs TRBV6-6 and TRBJ2-1, with 8 bases fitting TRBD2. Germline lookup yields CDR1 MNHNY and CDR2 SVGAGI (reference sequence). With V trimmed by 5 bases and J by 4 bases, 10 bases remained unmatched. The CDR3 loop spans 16 amino acids. This chain's CDR3 is CASSPRLSGGYNEQFF. The CDR3 bases are TGTGCCAGCAGTCCTCGTCTGAGCGGGGGTTACAATGAGCAGTTCTTC.

The V gene is TRBV6-5, the J gene TRBJ2-5; TRBD2 matches at 8 bases. Germline V gene sequence: CDR1 MNHEY, CDR2 SVGAGI. V was clipped by 4 bases and J by 2 bases; unmatched bases: 9. The CDR3 totals 16 residues. The CDR3 DNA follows: TGTGCCAGCAGTTCGCCCTCATCGGGGGGGCAAGAGACCCAGTACTTC. Amino acid sequence: CASSSPSSGGQETQYF.

This sequence joins TRBV18 and TRBJ1-1; 10 bases align to TRBD1. Germline CDR1 reads KGHSH; CDR2 reads LQKENI. The CDR3 has 16 residues. With 2 bases clipped from V and 2 bases from J, the junction kept 5 bases outside the gene matches. CDR3 amino acids: CASSPGTGVQNTEAFF. The CDR3 coding sequence is TGTGCCAGCTCACCAGGGACAGGGGTACAAAACACTGAAGCTTTCTTT.

In its sample, this clone was seen a few times. The V gene is TRBV5-4, the J gene TRBJ1-1; D unclear. CDR1 SGHNT and CDR2 YYREEE come from the germline V gene (reference sequence). CDR3 length: 13 residues. With 3 bases removed from V and 11 bases from J, the gap between germline ends came to 17 bases. Here the CDR3 reads CASSSRTAVGAFF. CDR3 sequence (DNA): TGTGCCAGCAGCTCCAGGACTGCCGTGGGGGCTTTCTTT.

This clone was observed a few times. The J gene is TRBJ2-1, the V gene TRBV7-9; 13 bases map to TRBD2. Germline loops: CDR1 SEHNR, CDR2 FQNEAQ (reference sequence). The length of the CDR3 is 16 residues. With 2 bases clipped from V and 10 bases from J, the junction kept 8 bases outside the gene matches. In DNA form, the CDR3 reads TGTGCCAGCAGCTTACTAGGGACTAGCGGGAACATCGAGCAGTTCTTC. It codes for CASSLLGTSGNIEQFF.

V usage is TRBV2 and J usage is TRBJ2-7; the D gene is possibly TRBD2 (5 bases). CDR1 and CDR2 from the germline V gene are SNHLY and FYNNEI. The CDR3 spans 15 residues. Trimming took 1 base from V and 0 from J, leaving 10 bases between them. CDR3 amino acids: CASSEGSGSSYEQYF. Written as DNA, the CDR3 is TGTGCCAGCAGTGAAGGGTCTGGGAGCTCCTACGAGCAGTACTTC.

The V call is TRBV27, the J call TRBJ2-1; TRBD2 aligns across 11 bases. The CDR3 is made up of 16 amino acids. The V segment lost 2 bases and the J segment 6 bases; nucleotides outside the gene matches: 6. The germline gives CDR1 MNHEY, CDR2 SMNVEV (reference sequence). The CDR3 nucleotides read TGTGCCAGCAGTTTAACCGGGACTAGCGGTAGCAATGAGCAGTTCTTC. It codes for CASSLTGTSGSNEQFF.

This clone has just one count. This sample includes further DNA sequences coding for the same CDR3. The CDR3 here is CASSIGLAGTYEQYF. As DNA, the CDR3 is TGTGCCAGTAGTATAGGCCTAGCGGGAACCTACGAGCAGTACTTC. The chain has TRBV19 and TRBJ2-7; 9 bases align to TRBD2. Unmatched junction bases numbered 3, after V lost 1 base and J lost 2 bases. The CDR3 runs 15 residues. Germline V gene sequence: CDR1 LNHDA, CDR2 SQIVND (reference sequence). The whole variable domain, remainder taken from reference TRBV19 and TRBJ2-7, is DGGITQSPKYLFRKEGQNVTLSCEQNLNHDAMYWYRQDPGQGLRLIYYSQIVNDFQKGDIAEGYSVSREKKESFPLTVTSAQKNPTAFYLCASSIGLAGTYEQYFGPGTRLTVT.

The chain recombines TRBV6-5 with TRBJ2-5; TRBD1 aligns across 10 bases. V shed 5 bases, J shed 5 bases, and the junction held 2 bases outside the gene matches. CDR1 and CDR2 from the germline V gene are MNHEY and SVGAGI. The CDR3 sequence is 13 residues long. The CDR3 sequence is CASSTDRGETQYF. The CDR3 DNA reads TGTGCCAGCAGTACGGACAGGGGGGAGACCCAGTACTTC.

The V and J genes are TRBV7-6 and TRBJ2-1; 8 bases are a match to TRBD2. Germline V gives CDR1 SGHVS, CDR2 FNYEAQ. The CDR3 contains 14 residues. V was clipped by 2 bases and J by 7 bases; unmatched bases: 4. The CDR3 protein is CASSLRGGKNEQFF. The CDR3 nucleotides are TGTGCCAGCAGCTTACGGGGGGGGAAAAATGAGCAGTTCTTC.

The V and J genes are TRBV5-1 and TRBJ1-2, with TRBD1 identical over 7 bases. This CDR3 comprises 13 residues. Germline-derived CDR1 and CDR2 are SGHRS and YFSETQ. With V trimmed by 0 bases and J by 8 bases, 4 bases remained unmatched. CDR3 nucleotide sequence: TGCGCCAGCAGCTTGGGGACAGGTAACGGCTACACCTTC. Protein sequence: CASSLGTGNGYTF.

The V and J genes are TRBV19 and TRBJ1-5; D is perhaps TRBD1 (6 bases). There are 17 residues in the CDR3. V shed 5 bases and J shed 0 bases, with 17 bases lying between them. Germline CDR1 LNHDA, CDR2 SQIVND (reference sequence). This CDR3 reads CASSGQYPWVSNQPQHF. CDR3 sequence (DNA): TGTGCCAGTAGTGGACAGTACCCATGGGTTAGCAATCAGCCCCAGCATTTT.

This clone was found once. The rearrangement links TRBV29-1 to TRBJ2-5, with D perhaps matching TRBD2 (5 bases). Trimming cost V 4 bases and J 5 bases, with 11 bases left between them. There are 12 residues in the CDR3. CDR1 and CDR2 (germline): SQVTM, ANQGSEA. The CDR3 protein is CSVVDLEETQYF. Here the CDR3 DNA reads TGCAGCGTTGTGGACTTGGAGGAGACCCAGTACTTC. Looking up the rest from reference TRBV29-1 and TRBJ2-5 gives the full variable domain: SAVISQKPSRDICQRGTSLTIQCQVDSQVTMMFWYRQQPGQSLTLIATANQGSEATYESGFVIDKFPISRPNLTFSTLTVSNMSPEDSSIYLCSVVDLEETQYFGPGTRLLVL.

The CDR3 nucleotides read TGCGCCAGCAGCGAATTTACGGGTTCGGAGACCCAGTACTTC. It codes for CASSEFTGSETQYF. The gene calls are TRBV5-1 and TRBJ2-5; no definite D call. The CDR3 contains 14 residues. Trimming pared 4 bases from V and 5 bases from J, leaving 15 bases between. Germline V gene lookup returns CDR1 SGHRS and CDR2 YFSETQ.